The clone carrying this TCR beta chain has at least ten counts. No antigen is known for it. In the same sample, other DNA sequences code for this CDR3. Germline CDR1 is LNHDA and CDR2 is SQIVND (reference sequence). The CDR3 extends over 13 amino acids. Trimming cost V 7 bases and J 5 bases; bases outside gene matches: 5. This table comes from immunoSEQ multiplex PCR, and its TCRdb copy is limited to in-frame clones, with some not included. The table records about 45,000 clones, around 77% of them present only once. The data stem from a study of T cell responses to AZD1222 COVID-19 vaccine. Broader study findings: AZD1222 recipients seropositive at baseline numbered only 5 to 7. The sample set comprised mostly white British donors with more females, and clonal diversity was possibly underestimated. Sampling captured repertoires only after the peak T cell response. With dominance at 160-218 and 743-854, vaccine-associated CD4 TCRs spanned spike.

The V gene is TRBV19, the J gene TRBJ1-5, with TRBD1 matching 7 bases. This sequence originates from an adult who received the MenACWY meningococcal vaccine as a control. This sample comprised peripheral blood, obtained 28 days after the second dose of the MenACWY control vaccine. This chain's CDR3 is CASTPDRDQPQHF. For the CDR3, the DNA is TGTGCCAGTACCCCAGACAGGGATCAGCCCCAGCATTTT.